This TCR beta chain was sequenced in a study of blood T cell repertoires in COVID-19 (dated by TCRdb to the early 2020s). Regarding the complete study: Samples from collaborators originated in the United States, Italy and Spain and spanned both the acute and convalescent phases of COVID-19. The prospective study material was composed of cDNA or gDNA derived from T cells, B-cell-depleted T cells, or PBMCs. The dataset comprised deeply sampled blood TCRbeta repertoires from subjects exposed to, actively infected with, or recovered from COVID-19. The repertoires were released in a freely available public database meant as a resource for research on the immune response to SARS-CoV-2. The samples were drawn from two sources: the first 160 participants of the ongoing ImmuneRACE study, and about 1,300 subjects contributed by 6 global collaborators. Nearly every sample came with metadata listing a de-identified subject ID, COVID-19 status, age in years and sex. HLA class I and class II types, where available, came from metadata supplied by the sample provider rather than from assay-based typing.

Notes on this clone: Its antigen has not been determined. No base-level quality is on record; no much larger clone is a single base apart.

Results the study describes overall, beyond this receptor: The quantity of clinical and demographic metadata differed by source and by participant and was supplied without curation.

At one collaborating source in Seattle, patients were enrolled during active infection and were followed longitudinally through the course of disease. Whole blood was collected in K2EDTA tubes by collaborating institutions according to the institutions' own protocols. For TCRbeta analysis, collaborator samples were shipped as frozen whole blood, as isolated PBMCs, or as DNA extracted from either sample type. TCRbeta CDR3 regions were amplified from genomic DNA using the immunoSEQ Assay, a bias-controlled multiplex PCR. The published analysis was carried out like this. The number of nucleated cells in each sample was estimated from the amplification of reference gene primers within the assay. To quantify the absolute abundance of each unique TCRbeta CDR3 rearrangement, sequence reads were collapsed and filtered. For each sample, productive Simpson clonality was calculated as the square root of Simpson's diversity index over productive rearrangements. Sourced from immuneACCESS, this table was stored by TCRdb with only in-frame sequences that have V and J called. A share of the clones is absent; for the studies checked, an unresolved V gene accounts for under half, and the remainder has no known explanation. That table is the source of V, J and clone size, and D and trimming were worked out from the DNA. The sample table records roughly 300,000 clones; roughly nine tenths of these occur just once. Of the sample, approximately 12% is held by the ten largest clones.

CDR3 length: 13 amino acids, cysteine to phenylalanine. The read is trimmed to its CDR3 DNA, 39 bases read in frame from base 1. V and J are trimmed by 4 bases and 6 bases, and the gene matches miss 4 bases of the junction. Looking up the germline V gene yields CDR1 MNHEY and CDR2 SVGAGI. Sequencing was performed on peripheral blood. The chain is made from TRBV6-5 and TRBJ1-1; 8 central bases correspond to TRBD1. The sequence was obtained from a woman under 40 with COVID-19, enrolled during active disease. CDR3 protein: CASSWTGSPEAFF. The bases are TGTGCCAGCAGTTGGACAGGGAGCCCTGAAGCTTTCTTT.